Listed here is a single T cell receptor (beta chain). What it binds is unknown. This record comes from a study of shared clonotypes between healthy human individuals. At the level of the study: The donor pool was made up of two women and three men aged 18 to 49.

This CDR3 has 15 amino acids. CDR1 MNHNY and CDR2 SVGAGI come from the germline V gene (reference sequence). Study results and caveats: Relative to clonotypes present in all four donors, those not shared had lower generation probabilities.

Donors were healthy HIV-negative adults without recent acute infections or vaccinations. Libraries were prepared by immunoSEQ multiplex PCR; TCRdb keeps only in-frame clonotypes and omits some of them. The sample records around 550,000 clones, around 96% being singletons. The sample taken for sequencing was naive CD4+ T cells sorted from blood. Indicated subset: CD45RA+ positively selected. The chain carries TRBV6-6 and TRBJ2-5; 10 nucleotides agree with TRBD1. Matching the DNA end better, TRBJ2-7 makes the J call doubtful. This sequence was found in a woman under 40 in good health. For the CDR3, the DNA is TGTGCCAGCAGCCCCTGGGACAGGGGAGGCTACGAGCAGTACTTC. Translation gives CASSPWDRGGYEQYF.